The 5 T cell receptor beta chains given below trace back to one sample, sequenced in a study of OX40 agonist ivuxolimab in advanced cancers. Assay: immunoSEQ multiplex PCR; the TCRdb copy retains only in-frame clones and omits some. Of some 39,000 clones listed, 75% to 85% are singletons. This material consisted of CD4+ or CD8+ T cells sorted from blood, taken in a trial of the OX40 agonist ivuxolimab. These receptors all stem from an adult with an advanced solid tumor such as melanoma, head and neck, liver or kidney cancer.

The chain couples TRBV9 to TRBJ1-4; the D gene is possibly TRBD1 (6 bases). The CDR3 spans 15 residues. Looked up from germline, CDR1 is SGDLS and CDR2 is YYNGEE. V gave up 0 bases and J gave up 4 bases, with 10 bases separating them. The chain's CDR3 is CASSVGGGLNEKLFF. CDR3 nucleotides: TGTGCCAGCAGCGTAGGTGGGGGGCTTAATGAAAAACTGTTTTTT.

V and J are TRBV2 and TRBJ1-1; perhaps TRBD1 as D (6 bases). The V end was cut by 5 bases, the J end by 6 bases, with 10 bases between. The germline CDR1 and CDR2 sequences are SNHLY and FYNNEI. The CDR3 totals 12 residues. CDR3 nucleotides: TGTGCCAGCAGTCGTCAGGGGCCTGAAGCTTTCTTT. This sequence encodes CASSRQGPEAFF.

Written as DNA, the CDR3 is TGTGCCAGCAGTCGCCAAGGGTTCGGGGAGACCCAGTACTTC. Protein: CASSRQGFGETQYF. The rearrangement uses TRBV28 and TRBJ2-5; D ambiguous. V was pared by 5 bases and J by 5 bases, with 15 bases between. There are 14 residues in the CDR3. From germline, CDR1 is MDHEN and CDR2 SYDVKM.

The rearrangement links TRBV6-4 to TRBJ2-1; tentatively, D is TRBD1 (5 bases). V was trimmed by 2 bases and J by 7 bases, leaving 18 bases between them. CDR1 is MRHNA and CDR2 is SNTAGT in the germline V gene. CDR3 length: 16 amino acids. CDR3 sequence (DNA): TGTGCCAGCAGTGACGGTGGGGCCACCCGGTGGAATGAGCAGTTCTTC. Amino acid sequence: CASSDGGATRWNEQFF.

The CDR3 DNA reads as TGTGCCATCAGGGGGGACATCCGAACGCTAGCGGGAGCGAACTCCTACAATGAGCAGTTCTTC. Its translation is CAIRGDIRTLAGANSYNEQFF. This chain joins TRBV10-3 and TRBJ2-1; 10 nucleotides agree with TRBD2. Germline CDR1 is ENHRY and CDR2 is SYGVKD. V shed 6 bases and J 0 bases; nucleotides not matched to a gene: 20. The CDR3 contains 21 residues.